A few counts support the clone carrying this T cell receptor beta chain. This entry is derived from a study of blood T cell repertoires in COVID-19. Study background: The cDNA or gDNA used as material had been derived from T cells, B-cell-depleted T cells, or PBMCs.

Germline CDR1 SGHRS, CDR2 YFSETQ. V trimming: 0 bases; J trimming: 8 bases; junction bases outside the gene matches: 13. CDR3 length equals 17 residues. Generated by immunoSEQ multiplex PCR, the TCRdb table keeps only in-frame clones and is missing some. The data show 350,000 or so clones, roughly 86% seen once. The source of this sequence is a woman between 25 and 40 years old who had been exposed to COVID-19. The specimen was PBMCs or T cells enriched from blood (not recorded which). The chain employs TRBV5-1 and TRBJ2-4; 8 bases line up with TRBD2. The CDR3 DNA reads TGCGCCAGCAGCTTGGCCGGGGGGGCTGATGCTCTCGACATTCAGTACTTC. Amino acid sequence: CASSLAGGADALDIQYF.